This T cell receptor (beta chain) was documented in a study of Graves' ophthalmopathy and Graves' hyperthyroidism. Study in general: Absence of ophthalmopathy within 18 months of follow-up defined stable hyperthyroidism.

Certain patients were not enrolled. These were patients with other autoimmune diseases, uncontrolled infections, pregnancy or lactation. RNA transcripts were the source from which TCR beta CDR3 regions were amplified. An initial RT-PCR round employing HTBI primers preceded a second-round multiplex PCR. TCRdb called the multiplex PCR reads again in MiXCR, with one record for every CDR3 protein. The sample records 560,000 or so distinct CDR3 sequences, under 45% being singletons. Only a few counts were recorded for this clonotype. The target antigen is unknown. Study-level results: The model predicted progression of ophthalmopathy with a sensitivity of about 68%, and its specificity was about 72%. From stable hyperthyroidism, ophthalmopathy was separated by a 13-signature model with 87.88% sensitivity and roughly 81% specificity.

Germline V CDR1 and CDR2: SGHVS, FQNEAQ. This CDR3 is built from 15 residues. V was trimmed by 5 bases and J by 3 bases, leaving 16 bases between them. The receptor comes from an adult man with Graves' hyperthyroidism. The sequenced material came from peripheral blood or thyroid tissue (not recorded which). V is TRBV7-8 and J is TRBJ1-1; tentatively, D is TRBD1 (6 bases). CDR3 residues: CASSPGGASDTEAFF. The CDR3 DNA reads as TGTGCCAGCAGCCCCGGGGGGGCATCGGACACTGAAGCTTTCTTT.